This paragraph covers one T cell receptor beta chain sequence. Its antigen is not known. This CDR3 has 15 residues. The V end lost 2 bases, the J end lost 6 bases, and 14 bases lay between the germline ends. Germline V gene lookup returns CDR1 LGHDT and CDR2 YNNKEL (reference sequence). The entry originates in a study of blood T cells in healthy people across ages. Whole-study results and caveats: Strong correlation linked observed beta diversity and percent naive T cells.

It was with a sample-barcoded 5' primer and a J-beta primer mix that a second PCR of roughly 6 to 12 cycles was run. TCRdb re-analysed the 5' RACE reads in MiXCR, keeping a single row per CDR3 protein. Here the sample spans about 600,000 distinct CDR3 sequences, roughly 48% being singletons. The receptor comes from a man older than 75 in good health. The gene calls are TRBV3-1 and TRBJ2-1; no definite D call. Source material: blood. The CDR3, as DNA: TGTGCCAGCAGCCAAAGCGTGGCTAGTAGCAATGAGCAGTTCTTC. Its protein is CASSQSVASSNEQFF.